Each of the 18 T cell receptor beta chains below was sequenced from the same sample in a study of blood T cell repertoires in COVID-19 (dated by TCRdb to about 2020). The method behind the library was the immunoSEQ multiplex PCR assay. As stored in TCRdb, this immuneACCESS dataset retains in-frame rearrangements with V and J assigned. A fraction of the clones does not appear; measured against another copy, unresolved V genes explain less than half of the discrepancy, and the remainder lacks a known reason. The sample profile shows approximately 230,000 clones; around 84% of them were found once. Clones ranked in the top ten supply 1.5% to 2% of the sample. Sequences were obtained from PBMCs or T cells enriched from blood (not recorded which). The receptor set was obtained from a man in his forties who had recovered from COVID-19.

The chain carries TRBV30 and TRBJ1-5, with D maybe TRBD1 (6 bases). Trimming stripped 3 bases from V and 4 bases from J, with 7 bases between. The CDR3 extends over 12 amino acids. The germline V gene has CDR1 GTSNPN and CDR2 SVGIG (reference sequence). The DNA for the CDR3 is TGTGCCTGGAGAGGGGGAAATCAGCCCCAGCATTTT. Its translation is CAWRGGNQPQHF.

V usage is TRBV10-3 and J usage is TRBJ1-1; maybe TRBD1 (5 bases). The CDR3 length is 14 residues. V lost 4 bases and J lost 0, with 9 bases in between. CDR1 and CDR2 (germline): ENHRY, SYGVKD. This CDR3 is CAISGDFMNTEAFF. CDR3 coding DNA: TGTGCCATCAGTGGGGACTTCATGAACACTGAAGCTTTCTTT.

The chain employs TRBV24-1 and TRBJ2-3; 12 bases align to TRBD2. V shed 6 bases and J 3 bases; nucleotides not matched to a gene: 9. This CDR3 contains 17 residues. Per the germline V gene, CDR1 is KGHDR and CDR2 is SFDVKD. DNA of the CDR3: TGTGCCACCAGTCCCCGACTAGCGGGAGTCAGAACAGATACGCAGTATTTT. This gives the protein CATSPRLAGVRTDTQYF.

By its share, this clone is medium-sized. The rearrangement uses TRBV18 and TRBJ1-6; D unresolved. V gave up 5 bases and J gave up 7 bases, with 6 bases separating them. CDR1 and CDR2 from the germline V gene are KGHSH and LQKENI. The CDR3 loop spans 12 amino acids. CDR3: CASSGLNSPLHF. The CDR3 coding sequence is TGTGCCAGCTCAGGCCTCAATTCACCCCTCCACTTT.

In this sample, this clone turned up once. The J gene is TRBJ1-4, the V gene TRBV18; no clear D. V was trimmed by 5 bases and J by 3 bases, leaving 13 bases between them. Germline lookup yields CDR1 KGHSH and CDR2 LQKENI. The CDR3 runs to 15 residues. CDR3 nucleotides: TGTGCCAGCTCAGCAGAGAGGGAGCCTAATGAAAAACTGTTTTTT. Translating gives CASSAEREPNEKLFF.

The gene calls are TRBV10-3 and TRBJ2-2; 7 bases are shared with TRBD2. The length of the CDR3 is 16 residues. Trimming removed 3 bases from V and 0 bases from J; junction bases left unmatched: 4. Germline V gene lookup returns CDR1 ENHRY and CDR2 SYGVKD. CDR3 DNA sequence: TGTGCCATCAGTGATCGGACTAGAACGAACACCGGGGAGCTGTTTTTT. This encodes CAISDRTRTNTGELFF.

The chain links TRBV7-9 to TRBJ2-1, with TRBD2 as a possible D gene (5 bases). Per the germline V gene, CDR1 is SEHNR and CDR2 is FQNEAQ (reference sequence). The CDR3 loop spans 16 amino acids. Trimming removed 6 bases at V and 4 bases at J, with 19 bases between. The DNA of the CDR3 is TGTGCCAGCAGAGTAGAGGCCGGACTGGGGTACAATGAGCAGTTCTTC. Translated: CASRVEAGLGYNEQFF. The entire variable domain, with the rest obtained from reference TRBV7-9 and TRBJ2-1, is as follows: DTGVSQNPRHKITKRGQNVTFRCDPISEHNRLYWYRQTLGQGPEFLTYFQNEAQLEKSRLLSDRFSAERPKGSFSTLEIQRTEQGDSAMYLCASRVEAGLGYNEQFFGPGTRLTVL.

Ten or more counts support this clone. V is TRBV28 and J is TRBJ1-5; tentatively, D is TRBD1 (5 bases). Germline CDR1 reads MDHEN; CDR2 reads SYDVKM. The CDR3 contains 14 residues. Trimming removed 4 bases from V and 0 bases from J, with 7 bases in between. Here the CDR3 DNA reads TGTGCCAGCAGTTCCGGACATAGCAATCAGCCCCAGCATTTT. The encoded protein is CASSSGHSNQPQHF.

V gene TRBV9 combines with J gene TRBJ2-7; D possibly corresponds to TRBD1 (6 bases). V was pared by 2 bases and J by 4 bases, with 16 bases between. The germline gives CDR1 SGDLS, CDR2 YYNGEE. This CDR3 is 15 amino acids long. This CDR3 reads CASSVTWGPVYEQYF. CDR3 DNA sequence: TGTGCCAGCAGCGTGACGTGGGGGCCAGTATACGAGCAGTACTTC.

The genes are TRBV5-3 and TRBJ1-2; D unresolved. TRBV5-3 is placed among ORFs of uncertain function. Trimming took 4 bases from V and 7 from J, leaving 8 bases between them. CDR3 length: 11 residues. The CDR3 protein is CARSRWSGYTF. In DNA form, the CDR3 reads TGTGCCAGAAGCCGGTGGAGTGGCTACACCTTC.

This clone was picked up one time. The chain employs TRBV20-1 and TRBJ2-3, with 9 bases aligning to TRBD2. This CDR3 comprises 14 residues. Looked up from germline, CDR1 is DFQATT and CDR2 is SNEGSKA (reference sequence). V lost 3 bases and J lost 5; bases outside the gene matches: 6. CDR3 DNA: TGCAGTGCTAGTATGCGGGAGGGCAGAGATACGCAGTATTTT. Protein product: CSASMREGRDTQYF.

The chain carries TRBV27 and TRBJ1-1; 8 bases agree with TRBD1. The V segment lost 6 bases and the J segment 4 bases; nucleotides outside the gene matches: 7. Germline V gene data show CDR1 as MNHEY and CDR2 as SMNVEV (reference sequence). The CDR3 length is 14 residues. This chain's CDR3 is CASSPGQGFTEAFF. Written as DNA, the CDR3 is TGTGCCAGCAGCCCAGGACAGGGTTTCACTGAAGCTTTCTTT.

This sequence joins TRBV10-3 and TRBJ1-1, with D uncertain. The V end was cut by 4 bases, the J end by 4 bases, with 10 bases between. The CDR3 contains 13 residues. From germline, CDR1 is ENHRY and CDR2 SYGVKD. In DNA, the CDR3 is TGTGCCATCAGTGGCTATGCTGGCACTGAAGCTTTCTTT. Protein: CAISGYAGTEAFF.

CDR3 sequence (DNA): TGTGCCATCAGCCCGGGACACAAGAACACTGAAGCTTTCTTT. It codes for CAISPGHKNTEAFF. V is TRBV10-3 and J is TRBJ1-1; weak D call: TRBD1 (6 bases). There are 14 residues in the CDR3. Germline V gene sequence: CDR1 ENHRY, CDR2 SYGVKD. V was cut by 6 bases and J by 1 base, with 12 bases left in between.

This clone was observed a handful of times. The chain links TRBV27 to TRBJ1-6; D gene ambiguous. This CDR3 spans 16 amino acids. Per the germline V gene, CDR1 is MNHEY and CDR2 is SMNVEV (reference sequence). Deletions cut 5 bases from V and 7 bases from J, with 18 bases between. Here the CDR3 DNA reads TGTGCCAGCAGTACACCTCCAGTGGGAGTGAATTCACCCCTCCACTTT. Amino acids: CASSTPPVGVNSPLHF.

The chain is built from TRBV5-4 and TRBJ2-3; D not resolved. Trimming took 1 base from V and 6 from J, leaving 9 bases between them. Germline CDR1 and CDR2: SGHNT and YYREEE (reference sequence). The CDR3 has 13 amino acids. In DNA, the CDR3 is TGTGCCAGCAGCTTGTCCGTGTCGGATACGCAGTATTTT. It specifies CASSLSVSDTQYF.

The DNA of the CDR3 is TGTGCCACCAGCATTGGGGGGGACTCAGAGACCCAGTACTTC. Its translation is CATSIGGDSETQYF. This chain joins TRBV15 and TRBJ2-5, with 7 bases that match TRBD2. From germline, CDR1 is LNHNV and CDR2 YYDKDF (reference sequence). The CDR3 extends over 14 amino acids. The junction had 6 bases not matched to a gene; V was cut back by 4 bases and J by 4 bases. Full variable domain (remainder filled in from reference TRBV15 and TRBJ2-5): DAMVIQNPRYQVTQFGKPVTLSCSQTLNHNVMYWYQQKSSQAPKLLFHYYDKDFNNEADTPDNFQSRRPNTSFCFLDIRSPGLGDTAMYLCATSIGGDSETQYFGPGTRLLVL.

This chain joins TRBV30 and TRBJ1-5, with D possibly matching TRBD1 (5 bases). CDR3 size: 13 residues. Trimming left V 5 bases short and J 6 bases short, with 14 bases between. Germline values: CDR1 GTSNPN, CDR2 SVGIG (reference sequence). CDR3 DNA: TGTGCCTGGGACAGCCGCGAAGGTCAGCCCCAGCATTTT. Translating gives CAWDSREGQPQHF.